A selection of T cell receptor beta chains follows, all from one sample in a study of blood T cell repertoires in COVID-19. Generated by immunoSEQ multiplex PCR, the TCRdb table keeps only in-frame clones and is missing some. This table holds about 120,000 clones, approximately 87% found once. The sequencing sample was made of peripheral blood. The source of these receptors is a woman in her forties or fifties with acute or convalescent COVID-19. The CDR3 runs from the conserved cysteine through the conserved F or W. A D gene is named only where the DNA matches it firmly. The size entry is marked missing in some rows and otherwise reads once, few, many or a size class.

d_gene: -
j_gene: TRBJ1-2
abundance: -
v_gene: TRBV18
CDR3nt: TGTGCCAGCTCAGCCGGAGGGTCTGACTATGGCTACACCTTC
CDR3aa: CASSAGGSDYGYTF

d_gene: -
j_gene: TRBJ1-6
abundance: -
v_gene: TRBV6-2/TRBV6-3
CDR3nt: TGTGCCAGCAGTTACCACGGGATTGACGGTAATTCACCCCTCCACTTT
CDR3aa: CASSYHGIDGNSPLHF

d_gene: -
j_gene: TRBJ1-2
abundance: -
v_gene: TRBV21-1
CDR3nt: TGTGCCAGCAGCAAAGAGGAGGAGAGGGGCAGGGGGCGCCCCTATGGCTACACCTTC
CDR3aa: CASSKEEERGRGRPYGYTF

d_gene: TRBD1
j_gene: TRBJ1-2
abundance: -
v_gene: TRBV19
CDR3nt: TGTGCCAGTAGTACTGGGACAGCCACGGGACTCTATGGCTACACCTTC
CDR3aa: CASSTGTATGLYGYTF

d_gene: -
j_gene: TRBJ1-1
abundance: -
v_gene: TRBV5-8
CDR3nt: TGTGCCAGCAGCTTGGCGCGGGGGGCCACTGAAGCTTTCTTT
CDR3aa: CASSLARGATEAFF

d_gene: -
j_gene: TRBJ1-1
abundance: few
v_gene: TRBV10-3
CDR3nt: TGTGCGACCAGGATGAACACTGAAGCTTTCTTT
CDR3aa: CATRMNTEAFF

d_gene: TRBD2
j_gene: TRBJ2-7
abundance: -
v_gene: TRBV7-9
CDR3nt: TGTGCCAGCAGCTTAGGGGCGGGAGGGCGGTACGAGCAGTACTTC
CDR3aa: CASSLGAGGRYEQYF

d_gene: -
j_gene: TRBJ2-5
abundance: -
v_gene: TRBV30
CDR3nt: TGTGCCTGGAGTGTAGGGCAGGGGCCATACTTC
CDR3aa: CAWSVGQGPYF

d_gene: -
j_gene: TRBJ1-4
abundance: -
v_gene: TRBV5-4
CDR3nt: TGTGCCAGCAGCTTGGGGGGGGCAACTAATGAAAAACTGTTTTTT
CDR3aa: CASSLGGATNEKLFF

d_gene: -
j_gene: TRBJ2-2
abundance: -
v_gene: TRBV7-2
CDR3nt: TGTGCCAGCAGCCGGGTGCGCTGGAACACCGGGGAGCTGTTTTTT
CDR3aa: CASSRVRWNTGELFF

d_gene: TRBD2
j_gene: TRBJ2-5
abundance: -
v_gene: TRBV3-1/TRBV3-2
CDR3nt: TGTGCCAGCAGCCAAGGACTAGCGGGAGCGAGTGATGAGACCCAGTACTTC
CDR3aa: CASSQGLAGASDETQYF

d_gene: -
j_gene: TRBJ1-4
abundance: -
v_gene: TRBV12-5
CDR3nt: TGTGCTAGTGGAGGTGGGCCTGAAAAACTGTTTTTT
CDR3aa: CASGGGPEKLFF

d_gene: TRBD2
j_gene: TRBJ2-1
abundance: -
v_gene: TRBV4-3
CDR3nt: TGCGCCAGCAGCCGCGGAGAAAGCGGGACGACTTTCTCGCGGTCCTACAATGAGCAGTTCTTC
CDR3aa: CASSRGESGTTFSRSYNEQFF

d_gene: -
j_gene: TRBJ2-7
abundance: -
v_gene: TRBV5-8
CDR3nt: TGTGCCAGCAGCTTTCCCGACGGGAACGAGCAGTACTTC
CDR3aa: CASSFPDGNEQYF

d_gene: -
j_gene: TRBJ2-3
abundance: -
v_gene: TRBV18
CDR3nt: TGTGCCAGCTCACCTATGACAGACACGCAGTATTTT
CDR3aa: CASSPMTDTQYF

d_gene: -
j_gene: TRBJ2-5
abundance: few
v_gene: TRBV7-9
CDR3nt: TGTGCCAGCAGCCCCATACAGGGAGAGACCCAGTACTTC
CDR3aa: CASSPIQGETQYF

d_gene: -
j_gene: TRBJ1-2
abundance: -
v_gene: TRBV5-1
CDR3nt: TGCGCCAGCAGCTTCACCGGGACATCCTATGGCTACACCTTC
CDR3aa: CASSFTGTSYGYTF